This T cell receptor beta chain was obtained from a study of shared clonotypes between healthy human individuals (dated by TCRdb to 2018 to 2020). Regarding the study in general: The cohort comprised a couple of women and a few men aged 18 to 49 years. Per donor, three plates each were used for CD4 naive and CD4 memory, two for CD8 naive, and one for CD8 memory. To estimate repertoire size and how much clonotypes are shared between individuals, the study performed deep sequencing of blood TCR repertoires from a few healthy adults. Different laboratories and diverse techniques were used to prepare libraries and sequence TCR repertoires, to increase sequencing depth and limit assay-specific biases. Leukapheresis yielded between about 0.85 and 10 billion PBMCs per donor.

Healthy HIV-negative adults with no recently reported acute infections or vaccinations were included as donors. Only Caucasian adults living in Nashville, Tennessee, USA were represented among the donors. Magnetic negative selection was used to enrich CD4+ T cells, after which naive cells were positively selected on CD45RA and the negative fraction became the memory subset. After blood collection by leukapheresis, PBMCs were isolated using Ficoll-Histopaque density gradient centrifugation and then cryopreserved in the vapor phase of liquid nitrogen. Analytical flow cytometry was used to check the purity and quantity of every magnetically sorted T cell population. Genomic DNA was isolated from every sorted fraction and measured by UV absorbance on a Nanodrop 2000c. What the research found in general, with its limitations: When a handful of donors were compared, the shared fraction of clonotypes was about 5.2% for naive CD4, about 4% for naive CD8, 2.3% for memory CD4, and roughly 0.43% for memory CD8. The genetic and exposure-history diversity represented was limited by the small number of donors. Compared with non-shared clonotypes, the clonotypes found in all four sorted-subset donors had higher generation probabilities. Based on pairwise subsampling, the degree of clonotype sharing among donors was expected to be affected by sequencing depth. Rarefaction of sorted-subset datasets indicated incomplete sequencing despite the large sequencing depth. Sampling was restricted to blood, and TCR repertoires in tissues likely differ from the TCR repertoires found in blood. Naive subsets generally had larger estimated clonotype richness than memory subsets.

TCR CDR3 regions were amplified from genomic DNA by multiplex PCR using the deep immunoSEQ assay. Genomic DNA extracted from each cell subset was distributed evenly over all wells of several immunoSEQ 96-well plates, and each plate served as one replicate. For sorted subsets, roughly 200 ng of genomic DNA, equivalent to some 30,000 T cell genomes, went into each replicate PCR. Purified libraries were measured with a Qubit 3.0 fluorometer, size-checked on a Bioanalyzer 2100, and measured again with the KAPA Library Quantification kit. Every immunoSEQ 96-well plate was sequenced on a separate single-read 150-cycle Illumina NextSeq 550 flow cell. Turning to the authors' computational methods: Because the immunoSEQ output included only junctional sequences and no quality scores, the filtering could not be the same as the filtering used for full-length reads. Sequences were annotated with PyIR, a Python wrapper for IgBLAST v1.9, using IMGT germline references to assign V/J genes and CDR3. Reads with weak V/J assignments (E-value above 1e-6), missing CDR3, stop codons, out-of-frame junctions, or ambiguous translated residues were removed. V3J clonotypes were defined by identical inferred V gene, J gene, and CDR3 amino acid sequence. Percentage overlap between repertoires was calculated by dividing the number of shared unique clonotypes by the size of the smaller repertoire. RTK rarefaction, the Chao1 estimator, and Recon v2.1 estimates of unobserved clonotypes were used to assess repertoire richness. Generation probabilities for all TCRbeta clonotypes obtained by the gDNA method from a handful of donors were computed using OLGA. TCRdb took this table from immuneACCESS and kept in-frame rearrangements with V and J called. Such tables lack part of the clones; where checked against another copy, unresolved V genes explain under half of the gap, and the rest is unexplained. The DNA was the basis for D and trimming; V, J and clone size are from that table. This sample gives about 510,000 clones in total; less than 96% of them show up just once. 0.06% of the sample goes to the ten largest clones.

CDR1 SGHAT and CDR2 FQNNGV were looked up in the germline V gene. The CDR3 holds 15 amino acids from the cysteine to the phenylalanine. Of all the DNA, just the CDR3 is kept, 45 bases in frame from base 1. A distance of 17 bases separates the germline ends of V and J, which lose 4 bases and 4 bases respectively. As regards this clone: The antigen it binds to is not known. No much larger clonotype is one base removed from it; base qualities were not supplied.

The sample taken for sequencing was naive CD4+ T cells sorted from blood. The label giving this sample's cell subset or site can be read as: CD45RA+ positively selected. The receptor was isolated from a woman under 40 in good health. Recombination linked TRBV11-2 to TRBJ2-7; TRBD2 might be the D gene, on 5 matching bases. For the CDR3, the sequence is CASSWASGIPYEQYF. The DNA is TGTGCCAGCAGCTGGGCCAGCGGTATTCCTTACGAGCAGTACTTC.